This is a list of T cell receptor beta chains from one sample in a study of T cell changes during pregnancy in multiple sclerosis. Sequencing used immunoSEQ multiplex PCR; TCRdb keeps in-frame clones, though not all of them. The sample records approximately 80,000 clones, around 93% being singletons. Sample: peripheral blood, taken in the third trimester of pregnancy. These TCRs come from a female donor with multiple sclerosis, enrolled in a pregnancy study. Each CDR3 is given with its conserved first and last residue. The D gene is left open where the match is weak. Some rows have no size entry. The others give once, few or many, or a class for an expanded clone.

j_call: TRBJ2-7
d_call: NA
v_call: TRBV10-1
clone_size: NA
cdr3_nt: TGCGCCAGCACCGGACAGAGACCGACTTTCGAGCAGTACTTC
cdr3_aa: CASTGQRPTFEQYF

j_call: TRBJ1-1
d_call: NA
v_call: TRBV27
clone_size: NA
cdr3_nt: TGTGCCAGCTCTTTTGGGGGGATGGCTTTCTTT
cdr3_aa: CASSFGGMAFF

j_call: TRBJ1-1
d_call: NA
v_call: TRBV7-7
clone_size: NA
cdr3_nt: TGTGCTAGCAGCCCCATAGACAGGAACACTGAAGCTTTCTTT
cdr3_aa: CASSPIDRNTEAFF

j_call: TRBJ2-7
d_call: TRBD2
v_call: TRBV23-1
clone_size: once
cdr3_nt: TGCGCCAGCAGTCCCGTCGGGGGGGACCACGAGCAGTACTTC
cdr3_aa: CASSPVGGDHEQYF

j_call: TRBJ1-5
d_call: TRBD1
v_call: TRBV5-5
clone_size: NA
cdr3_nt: TGTGCCAGCAGCTTAACAGGGGCTCAGCCCCAGCATTTT
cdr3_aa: CASSLTGAQPQHF

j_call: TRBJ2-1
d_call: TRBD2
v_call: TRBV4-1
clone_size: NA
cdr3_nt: TGCGCCAGCAGCCACAGGACTAGCGGGGAGATAGGCAATGAGCAGTTCTTC
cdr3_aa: CASSHRTSGEIGNEQFF

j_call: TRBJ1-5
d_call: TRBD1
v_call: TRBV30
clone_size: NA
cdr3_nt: TGTGCCTGGAGTGCCCCCCAGGGGGCCGGGCAGCCCCAGCATTTT
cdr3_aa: CAWSAPQGAGQPQHF

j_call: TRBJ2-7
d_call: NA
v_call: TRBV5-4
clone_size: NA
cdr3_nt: TGTGCCAGCAGCTTGAGTCCCGACAGCGCCAGCTCCTACGAGCAGTACTTC
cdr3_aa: CASSLSPDSASSYEQYF

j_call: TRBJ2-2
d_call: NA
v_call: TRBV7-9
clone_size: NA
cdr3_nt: TGTGCCAGCCTCGGTCCCGACACCGGGGAGCTGTTTTTT
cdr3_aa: CASLGPDTGELFF

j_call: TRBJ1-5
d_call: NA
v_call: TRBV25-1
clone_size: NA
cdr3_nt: TGTGCCAGCAGTGACAAGCAGGTGAACAATCAGCCCCAGCATTTT
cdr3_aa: CASSDKQVNNQPQHF

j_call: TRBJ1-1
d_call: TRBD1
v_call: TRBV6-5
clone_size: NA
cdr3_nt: TGTGCCAGCAGTTTCCGGACAGGACTGAGCACTGAAGCTTTCTTT
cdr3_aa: CASSFRTGLSTEAFF

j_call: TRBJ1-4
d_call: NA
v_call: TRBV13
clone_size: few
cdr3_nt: TGTGCCAGCAGCCCCCCAGGGTCAGACAAAAAACTGTTTTTT
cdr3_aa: CASSPPGSDKKLFF

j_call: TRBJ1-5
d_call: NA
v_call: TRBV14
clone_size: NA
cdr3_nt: TGTGCCAGCAGCCAGAGTATTTATCAGCCCCAGCATTTT
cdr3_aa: CASSQSIYQPQHF

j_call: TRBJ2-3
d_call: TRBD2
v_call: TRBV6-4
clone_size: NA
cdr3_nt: TGTGCCAGCAGTGACTCGACTAGCGGGGGAGATACGCAGTATTTT
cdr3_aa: CASSDSTSGGDTQYF

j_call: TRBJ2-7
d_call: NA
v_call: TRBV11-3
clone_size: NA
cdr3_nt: TGTGCCAGCAGCGCGGGGCAGGCAACCTCCTACGAGCAGTACTTC
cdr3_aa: CASSAGQATSYEQYF

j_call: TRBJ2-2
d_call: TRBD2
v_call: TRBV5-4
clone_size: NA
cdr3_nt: TGTGCCAGCAGCCCGAGCCTCACCCGGGGGGACCCTCCCGGGGAGCTGTTTTTT
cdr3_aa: CASSPSLTRGDPPGELFF

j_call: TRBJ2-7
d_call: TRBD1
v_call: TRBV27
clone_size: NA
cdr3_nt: TGTGCCATCGATGACAGGGCTCTCTACGAGCAGTACTTC
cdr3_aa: CAIDDRALYEQYF

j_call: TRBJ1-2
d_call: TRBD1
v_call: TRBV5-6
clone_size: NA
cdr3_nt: TGTGCCAGCAGCTCGGGACAGCACTATGGCTACACCTTC
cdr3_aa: CASSSGQHYGYTF

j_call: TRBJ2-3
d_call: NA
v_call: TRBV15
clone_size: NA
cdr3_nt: TGTGCCACCCAAGACAGTCCAGATACGCAGTATTTT
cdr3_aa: CATQDSPDTQYF

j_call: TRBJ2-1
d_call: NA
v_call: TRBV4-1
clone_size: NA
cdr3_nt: TGCGCCAGCAGCCCCCGGGGGGCACAGAGCTCCTACAATGAGCAGTTCTTC
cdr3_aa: CASSPRGAQSSYNEQFF

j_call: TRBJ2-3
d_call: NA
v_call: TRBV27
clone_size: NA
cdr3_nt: TGTGCCAGCAGTATCGGAGGGAGCACAGATACGCAGTATTTT
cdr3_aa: CASSIGGSTDTQYF

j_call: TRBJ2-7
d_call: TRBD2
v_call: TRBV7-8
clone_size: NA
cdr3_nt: TGTGCCAGCAGCCCTAGGGCGGGGGGCAACTCCTACGAGCAGTACTTC
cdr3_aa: CASSPRAGGNSYEQYF

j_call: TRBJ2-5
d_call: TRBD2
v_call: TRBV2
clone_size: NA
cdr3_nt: TGTGCCAGCAGATCGGGACTAGCGGGGGGGAGATACCAAGAGACCCAGTACTTC
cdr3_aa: CASRSGLAGGRYQETQYF

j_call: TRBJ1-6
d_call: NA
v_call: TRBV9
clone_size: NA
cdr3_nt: TGTGCCAGCAGCCCGGGGGTGACAAATTCACCCCTCCACTTT
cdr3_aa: CASSPGVTNSPLHF

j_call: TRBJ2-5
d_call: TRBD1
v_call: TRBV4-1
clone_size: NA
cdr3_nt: TGCGCCAGCAGCCAAGTCTCAGGACAGGGGGAAGAGACCCAGTACTTC
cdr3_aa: CASSQVSGQGEETQYF

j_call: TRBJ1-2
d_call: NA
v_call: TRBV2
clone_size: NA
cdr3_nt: TGTGCCAGCAGTAGGCGGGTCCTCCTCCCCGGCGGCTACACCTTC
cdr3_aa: CASSRRVLLPGGYTF

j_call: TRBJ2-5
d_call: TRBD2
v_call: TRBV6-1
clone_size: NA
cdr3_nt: TGTGCCAGCAGTGACTTAACCGGGACTAGCGGGACCTACCAAGAGACCCAGTACTTC
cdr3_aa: CASSDLTGTSGTYQETQYF

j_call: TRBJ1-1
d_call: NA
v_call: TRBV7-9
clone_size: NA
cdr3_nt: TGTGCCAGCAGCTTATACTCCGAAGCTTTCTTT
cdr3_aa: CASSLYSEAFF

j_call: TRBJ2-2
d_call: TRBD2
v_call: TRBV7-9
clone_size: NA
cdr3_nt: TGTGCCAGCAGCCAAGGACTAGCGGGGATGACGGCCGGGGAGCTGTTTTTT
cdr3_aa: CASSQGLAGMTAGELFF

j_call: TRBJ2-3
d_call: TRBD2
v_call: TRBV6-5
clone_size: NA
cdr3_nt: TGTGCCAGCAGGGTGGGACTAGCCACAGATACGCAGTATTTT
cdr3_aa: CASRVGLATDTQYF

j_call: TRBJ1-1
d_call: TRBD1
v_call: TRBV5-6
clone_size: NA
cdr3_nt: TGTGCCAGCAGTAAACCCGGGACAGGGAACACTGAAGCTTTCTTT
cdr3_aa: CASSKPGTGNTEAFF

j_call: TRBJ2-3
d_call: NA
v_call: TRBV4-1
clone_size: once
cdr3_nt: TGCGCCAGCAGCCCACCTTTTCTAGTTTCTAGCACAGATACGCAGTATTTT
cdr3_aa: CASSPPFLVSSTDTQYF

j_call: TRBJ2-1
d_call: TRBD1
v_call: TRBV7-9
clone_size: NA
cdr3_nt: TGTGCCAGCAGCCCCGGGACAGGGGGCTTCCATCACAATGAGCAGTTCTTC
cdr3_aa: CASSPGTGGFHHNEQFF

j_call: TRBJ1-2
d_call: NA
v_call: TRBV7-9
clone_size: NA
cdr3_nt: TGTGCCAGCAGCCCAGGATCCAACTATGGCTACACCTTC
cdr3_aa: CASSPGSNYGYTF

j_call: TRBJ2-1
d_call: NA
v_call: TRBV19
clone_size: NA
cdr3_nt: TGTGCCAGTAGTATTAGTTGGGGGCGCGGCGATGAGCAGTTCTTC
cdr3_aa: CASSISWGRGDEQFF

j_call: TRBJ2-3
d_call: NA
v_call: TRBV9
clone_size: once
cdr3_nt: TGTGCCAGCAGCGGGACAGTGACTAGCACAGATACGCAGTATTTT
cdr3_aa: CASSGTVTSTDTQYF

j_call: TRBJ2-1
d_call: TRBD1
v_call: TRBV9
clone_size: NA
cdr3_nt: TGTGCCAGCAGCCAAGGACAGGGGTTGGACAATGAGCAGTTCTTC
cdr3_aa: CASSQGQGLDNEQFF

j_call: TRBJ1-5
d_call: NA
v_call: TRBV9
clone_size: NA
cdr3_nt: TGTGCCAGCAGCGTAGCTTCGGGGCAGCCCCAGCATTTT
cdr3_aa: CASSVASGQPQHF

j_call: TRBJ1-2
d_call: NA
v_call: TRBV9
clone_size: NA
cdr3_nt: TGTGCCAGCAGCTCACAGGGTCTGGGCTATGGCTACACCTTC
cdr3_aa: CASSSQGLGYGYTF

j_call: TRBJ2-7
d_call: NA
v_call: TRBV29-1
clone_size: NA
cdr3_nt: TGCAGCGTTGACGTGAGCGCCCACGAGCAGTACTTC
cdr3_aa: CSVDVSAHEQYF

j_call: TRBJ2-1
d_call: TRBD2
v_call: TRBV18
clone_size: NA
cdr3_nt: TGTGCCAGCTCACTTAGGACTAGCGGGGATTCCTCCTACAATGAGCAGTTCTTC
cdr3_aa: CASSLRTSGDSSYNEQFF

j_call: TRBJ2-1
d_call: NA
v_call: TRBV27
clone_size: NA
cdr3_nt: TGTGCCAGAGACTTGGGGGCAAGTGAGCAGTTCTTC
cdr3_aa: CARDLGASEQFF

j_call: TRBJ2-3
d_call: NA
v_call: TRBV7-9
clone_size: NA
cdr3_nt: TGTGCCAGCTCGTCAGATACGCAGTATTTT
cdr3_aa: CASSSDTQYF

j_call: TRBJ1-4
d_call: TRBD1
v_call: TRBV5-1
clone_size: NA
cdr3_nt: TGCGCCAGCAGCTTCAGGGGGGATGAAAAACTGTTTTTT
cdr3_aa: CASSFRGDEKLFF

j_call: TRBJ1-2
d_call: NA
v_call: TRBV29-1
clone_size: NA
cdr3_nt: TGCAGCGTCAAAGCGGGGGGGGACTATGGCTACACCTTC
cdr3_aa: CSVKAGGDYGYTF

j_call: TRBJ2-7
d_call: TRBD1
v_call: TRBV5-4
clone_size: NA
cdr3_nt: TGTGCCAGCAGCCCAACAGGGGACTACGAGCAGTACTTC
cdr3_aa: CASSPTGDYEQYF

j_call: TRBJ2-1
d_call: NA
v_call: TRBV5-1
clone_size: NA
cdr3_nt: TGCGCCAGCAGCTTGGACGCGAGGAATGAGCAGTTCTTC
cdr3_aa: CASSLDARNEQFF

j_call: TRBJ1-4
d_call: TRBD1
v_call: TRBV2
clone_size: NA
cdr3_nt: TGTGCCAGCATGAGGACAGGTGGGGGTAATGAAAAACTGTTTTTT
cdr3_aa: CASMRTGGGNEKLFF